The text below deals with one T cell receptor (beta chain). The antigen remains unidentified. The conserved phenylalanine or tryptophan is not found at the CDR3 terminus, so this likely reflects a read error. In germline, CDR1 is MNHNS, CDR2 SASEGT. This CDR3 has 16 amino acids. V gave up 4 bases and J gave up 4 bases, with 14 bases separating them. The sample originates from a study of OX40 agonist ivuxolimab in advanced cancers. General study findings and limits: Mean expanded clone counts were higher in CD8+ than CD4+ T cells.

Data came from immunoSEQ multiplex PCR; TCRdb stores just in-frame clones and leaves some out. Of 30,000 to 50,000 clones listed, around 89% were seen once; the top ten hold roughly 0.51%. This rearrangement joins TRBV6-1 to TRBJ1-6; D might be TRBD1 (5 bases). This specimen consisted of CD4+ or CD8+ T cells sorted from blood, obtained in a trial of the OX40 agonist ivuxolimab. This TCR was recovered from an adult with an advanced solid tumor such as melanoma, head and neck, liver or kidney cancer. CDR3 amino acids: CASSAGGGRYNSPLHL. The CDR3 DNA is TGTGCCAGCAGTGCGGGTGGGGGACGATATAATTCACCCCTCCACCTT.